The T cell receptor (beta chain) described here comes from a study of CD8 T cells in Susac syndrome. CDR3 size: 15 residues. The junction had 12 bases not matched to a gene; V was cut back by 9 bases and J by 3 bases. Germline V gene lookup returns CDR1 SGHTA and CDR2 FQGTGA. An amount of RNA that ranged from roughly 0.45 to 1 ug was reverse transcribed with random hexamers. In TCRdb, the immunoSEQ multiplex PCR reads were re-called with MiXCR into one record per CDR3 protein. The table includes about 140,000 distinct CDR3 sequences, 95% detected once. The chain employs TRBV7-3 and TRBJ2-3; TRBD1 matches at 7 bases. The TCR sequence derives from a human donor with Susac syndrome. The sample comprised CD4+ T cells from PBMCs. CDR3 protein: CARETGQGGTDTQYF. DNA of the CDR3: TGTGCCAGGGAGACAGGGCAAGGGGGTACAGATACGCAGTATTTT.